A single sample gave rise to the 9 T cell receptor beta chains below, sequenced in a study of T-cell reconstitution after alpha-beta-depleted transplantation in children. The authors prepared the TCRbeta library with unique molecular identifiers. One entry per CDR3 protein, called by TCRdb with MiXCR from the PCR reads. This repertoire shows 440,000 or so distinct CDR3 sequences, approximately 42% found once; its top ten account for 27%. The sample was PBMCs, taken before TCRalphabeta/CD19-depleted stem cell transplant. These receptors were collected from a girl aged 2-10 years with aplastic anemia, due to receive a stem cell transplant.

This chain joins TRBV28 and TRBJ2-3; no clear D gene. The V gene lost 2 bases and the J gene lost 1 base, with 10 bases spanning the gap. Per germline, CDR1 MDHEN and CDR2 SYDVKM. This CDR3 region has 15 residues. The CDR3 nucleotides read TGTGCCAGCAGTTTAGTAGTAGCCCGCACAGATACGCAGTATTTT. Its translation is CASSLVVARTDTQYF.

The V and J genes are TRBV5-8 and TRBJ2-1, with TRBD2 as a possible D gene (5 bases). The CDR3 is made up of 16 amino acids. The germline CDR1 and CDR2 sequences are SGHTS and YDEGEE. Trimming removed 1 base from V and 4 bases from J, with 15 bases in between. Here the CDR3 reads CASSLPSSSPYNEQFF. The CDR3, as DNA: TGTGCCAGCAGCTTGCCCTCTAGCTCACCTTACAATGAGCAGTTCTTC.

In its sample, this clonotype was seen once. The chain links TRBV5-1 to TRBJ2-3; D is ambiguous. The germline V and J ends were trimmed by 1 base and 3 bases, with 6 bases remaining between them. The CDR3 length is 13 residues. CDR1 and CDR2 from the germline V gene are SGHRS and YFSETQ. DNA for the CDR3: TGCGCCAGCAGCTTGTCCAAAACAGATACGCAGTATTTT. Its protein product is CASSLSKTDTQYF.

This clonotype was seen many times. CDR3 in amino acids: CASRTGLNLSYNEQFF. CDR3 coding DNA: TGCGCCAGCAGGACAGGGCTCAATCTCTCCTACAATGAGCAGTTCTTC. This chain connects TRBV5-1 to TRBJ2-1, with 7 bases fitting TRBD1. There are 16 residues in the CDR3. The V and J ends lost 5 bases and 0 bases, in that order; junction bases with no gene match: 8. Germline loops: CDR1 SGHRS, CDR2 YFSETQ.

This chain joins TRBV27 and TRBJ2-7; D may be TRBD2 (6 bases). Trimming shortened V by 1 base and J by 3 bases, and 19 bases separated the two germline ends. Per germline, CDR1 MNHEY and CDR2 SMNVEV (reference sequence). The CDR3 extends over 17 amino acids. The DNA of the CDR3 is TGTGCCAGCAGTTTATTGGGCCCGGACGGGGGACTCTACGAGCAGTACTTC. Translated, it gives CASSLLGPDGGLYEQYF.

This clonotype was picked up many times. The chain is built from TRBV4-1 and TRBJ1-2, with a possible D match to TRBD1 (6 bases). V was trimmed by 0 bases and J by 7 bases, leaving 12 bases between them. The germline CDR1 and CDR2 sequences are MGHRA and YSYEKL. This CDR3 is built from 14 residues. In nucleotides, the CDR3 is TGCGCCAGCAGCCAAGATCGGGGGGCGATTGGCTACACCTTC. Protein product: CASSQDRGAIGYTF.

The rearrangement uses TRBV5-1 and TRBJ2-2; no clear D gene. Germline-derived CDR1 and CDR2 are SGHRS and YFSETQ. Trimming left V 0 bases short and J 10 bases short, with 16 bases between. This CDR3 comprises 15 residues. The CDR3 is CASSLVIPGGSELFF. In nucleotides, the CDR3 is TGCGCCAGCAGCTTGGTGATCCCGGGCGGCTCGGAGCTGTTTTTT.

Many counts were recorded for this clonotype. The V and J genes are TRBV5-1 and TRBJ2-3; D is unresolved. CDR3 length: 13 residues. The V gene lost 4 bases and the J gene lost 1 base, with 7 bases spanning the gap. CDR1 and CDR2 from the germline V gene are SGHRS and YFSETQ. CDR3 sequence (DNA): TGCGCCAGCAGCCCAGGCGGCACAGATACGCAGTATTTT. It translates to CASSPGGTDTQYF.

The genes are TRBV4-1 and TRBJ2-2; TRBD1 is a possible D gene (7 bases). Trimming took 3 bases from V and 4 from J, leaving 15 bases between them. The CDR3 totals 16 residues. Germline V CDR1 and CDR2: MGHRA, YSYEKL. CDR3 loop: CASSQAGGAGTGELFF. The CDR3, as DNA: TGCGCCAGCAGCCAGGCAGGGGGAGCGGGCACCGGGGAGCTGTTTTTT.